This T cell receptor (beta chain) is drawn from a study of blood T cell repertoires in COVID-19. As originally analysed: The assay estimated nucleated cells by amplifying reference gene primers. This table comes from immunoSEQ multiplex PCR, and its TCRdb copy is limited to in-frame clones, with some not included. The V and J calls and clone size are taken from that table; D and trimming were inferred from the DNA. This table holds 200,000 to 300,000 clones, around nine tenths found once. The CDR3 covers 15 residues. Trimming cost V 6 bases and J 2 bases; bases outside gene matches: 8. Germline CDR1 and CDR2: MDHEN and SYDVKM. Seattle patient enrollment occurred during active infection, with longitudinal follow-up thereafter.

Sequenced sample: peripheral blood. The chain couples TRBV28 to TRBJ2-3, with 7 bases lining up with TRBD2. This receptor was taken from a woman aged 55-69 years with COVID-19, enrolled during active disease. The CDR3 loop reads CASRPRDYLTDTQYF. The CDR3 nucleotides are TGTGCCAGCAGACCCCGGGACTACCTCACAGATACGCAGTATTTT.